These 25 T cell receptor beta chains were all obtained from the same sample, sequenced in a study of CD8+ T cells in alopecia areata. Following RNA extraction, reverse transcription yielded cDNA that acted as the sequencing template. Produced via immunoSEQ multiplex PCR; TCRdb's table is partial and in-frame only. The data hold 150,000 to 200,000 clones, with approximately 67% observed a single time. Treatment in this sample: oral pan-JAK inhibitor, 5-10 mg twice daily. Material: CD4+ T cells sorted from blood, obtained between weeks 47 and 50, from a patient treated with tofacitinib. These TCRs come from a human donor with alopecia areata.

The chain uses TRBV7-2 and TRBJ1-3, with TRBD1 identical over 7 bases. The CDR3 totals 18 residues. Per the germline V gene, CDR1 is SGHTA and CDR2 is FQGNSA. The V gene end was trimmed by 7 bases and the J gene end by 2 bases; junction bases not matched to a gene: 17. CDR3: CASTYRRQGSFTGNTIYF. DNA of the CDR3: TGTGCCAGCACCTACCGTCGACAGGGAAGTTTTACTGGAAACACCATATATTTT.

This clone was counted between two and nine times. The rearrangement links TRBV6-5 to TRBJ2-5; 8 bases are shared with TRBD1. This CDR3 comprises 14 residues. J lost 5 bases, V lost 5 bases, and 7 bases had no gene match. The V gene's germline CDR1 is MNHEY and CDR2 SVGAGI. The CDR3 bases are TGTGCCAGCAGTCGAGTCAGGGGGCATGAGACCCAGTACTTC. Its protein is CASSRVRGHETQYF.

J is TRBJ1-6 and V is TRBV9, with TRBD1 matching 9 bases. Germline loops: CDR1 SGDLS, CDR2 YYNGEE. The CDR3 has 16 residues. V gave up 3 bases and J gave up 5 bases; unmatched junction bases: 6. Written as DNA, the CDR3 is TGTGCCAGCAGCGCCCGGGACAGGGTGGATAATTCACCCCTCCACTTT. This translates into CASSARDRVDNSPLHF.

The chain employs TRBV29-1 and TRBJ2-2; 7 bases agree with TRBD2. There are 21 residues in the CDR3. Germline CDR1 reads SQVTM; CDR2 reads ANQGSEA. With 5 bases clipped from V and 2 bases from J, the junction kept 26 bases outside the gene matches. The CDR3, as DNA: TGCAGCGTTCCGCGCCCCCGGGAGGCCGGGGCCCCGCCTCGAAACACCGGGGAGCTGTTTTTT. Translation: CSVPRPREAGAPPRNTGELFF.

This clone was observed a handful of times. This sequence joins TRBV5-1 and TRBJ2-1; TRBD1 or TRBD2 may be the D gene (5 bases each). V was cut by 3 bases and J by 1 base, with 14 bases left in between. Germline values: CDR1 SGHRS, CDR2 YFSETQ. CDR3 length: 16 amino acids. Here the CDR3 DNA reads TGCGCCAGCAGCTCTACCGGGACCCAATCCTACAATGAGCAGTTCTTC. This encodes CASSSTGTQSYNEQFF.

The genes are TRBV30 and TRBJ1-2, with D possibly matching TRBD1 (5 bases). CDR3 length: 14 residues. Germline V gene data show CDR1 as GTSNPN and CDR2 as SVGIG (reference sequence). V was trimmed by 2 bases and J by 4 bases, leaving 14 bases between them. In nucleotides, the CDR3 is TGTGCCTGGAGTAAGGGCCAGGGAATCTATGGCTACACCTTC. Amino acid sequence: CAWSKGQGIYGYTF.

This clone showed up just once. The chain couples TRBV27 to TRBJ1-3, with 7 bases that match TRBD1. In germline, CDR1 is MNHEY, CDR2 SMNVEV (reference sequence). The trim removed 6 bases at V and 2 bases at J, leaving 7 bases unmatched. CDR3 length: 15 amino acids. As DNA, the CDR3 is TGTGCCAGCAGGTTGACAGGGTTGACTGGAAACACCATATATTTT. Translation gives CASRLTGLTGNTIYF.

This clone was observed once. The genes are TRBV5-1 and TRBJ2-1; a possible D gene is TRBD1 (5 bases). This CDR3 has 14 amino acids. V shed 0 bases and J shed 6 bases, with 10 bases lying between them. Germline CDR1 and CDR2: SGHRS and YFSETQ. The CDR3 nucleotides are TGCGCCAGCAGCTTGGACAGGCCCTCCAATGAGCAGTTCTTC. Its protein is CASSLDRPSNEQFF.

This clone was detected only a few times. The CDR3 loop is CASSPGEKDTQYF. DNA for the CDR3: TGTGCCAGCAGCCCTGGGGAAAAAGATACGCAGTATTTT. The chain couples TRBV7-8 to TRBJ2-3; D uncertain. This CDR3 contains 13 residues. Germline V gene data show CDR1 as SGHVS and CDR2 as FQNEAQ. V lost 5 bases, J lost 5 bases, and 11 bases lay in between.

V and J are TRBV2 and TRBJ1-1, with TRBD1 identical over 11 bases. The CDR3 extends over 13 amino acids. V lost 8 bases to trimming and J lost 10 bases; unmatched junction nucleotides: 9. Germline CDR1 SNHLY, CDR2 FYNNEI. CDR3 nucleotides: TGTGCCAGCGGAGGACAGGGGGCTTGGTTAGCTTTCTTT. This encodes CASGGQGAWLAFF.

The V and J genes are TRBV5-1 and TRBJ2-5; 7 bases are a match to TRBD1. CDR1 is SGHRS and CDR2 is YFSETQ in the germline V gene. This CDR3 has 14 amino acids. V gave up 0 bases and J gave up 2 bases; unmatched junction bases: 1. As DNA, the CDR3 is TGCGCCAGCAGCTTGGCACAGGGGCAAGAGACCCAGTACTTC. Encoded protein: CASSLAQGQETQYF.

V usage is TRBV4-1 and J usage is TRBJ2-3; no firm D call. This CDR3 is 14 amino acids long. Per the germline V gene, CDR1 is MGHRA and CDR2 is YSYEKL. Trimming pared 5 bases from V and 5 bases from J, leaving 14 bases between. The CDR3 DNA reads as TGCGCCAGCAGCTATTATCGTGGCGGAGATACGCAGTATTTT. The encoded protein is CASSYYRGGDTQYF.

CDR3 in DNA: TGTGCCTGGAGTGGGGGTTCTAACTATGGCTACACCTTC. It yields the protein CAWSGGSNYGYTF. The V and J genes are TRBV30 and TRBJ1-2, with D uncertain. The germline V gene encodes CDR1 GTSNPN and CDR2 SVGIG (reference sequence). The CDR3 has 13 amino acids. V lost 1 base, J lost 0 bases, and 6 bases lay in between. The variable domain in full, completed from reference TRBV30 and TRBJ1-2, reads SQTIHQWPATLVQPVGSPLSLECTVEGTSNPNLYWYRQAAGRGLQLLFYSVGIGQISSEVPQNLSASRPQDRQFILSSKKLLLSDSGFYLCAWSGGSNYGYTFGSGTRLTVV.

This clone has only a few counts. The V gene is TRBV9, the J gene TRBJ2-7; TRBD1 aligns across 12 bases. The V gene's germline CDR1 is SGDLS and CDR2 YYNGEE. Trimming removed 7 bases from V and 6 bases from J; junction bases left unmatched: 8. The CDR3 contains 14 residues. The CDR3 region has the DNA TGTGCCAGCGGCTCCGGGACAGGGGGCCTCGAGCAGTACTTC. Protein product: CASGSGTGGLEQYF.

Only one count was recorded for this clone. CDR3 bases: TGTGCCTGGAGTCGTGGAGGGTTTGAGGGCTATACGCAGTATTTT. Translating it yields CAWSRGGFEGYTQYF. V gene TRBV30 combines with J gene TRBJ2-3; tentative D call: TRBD2 (6 bases). The CDR3 spans 15 residues. Germline CDR1 reads GTSNPN; CDR2 reads SVGIG (reference sequence). The V and J ends lost 2 bases and 7 bases respectively, with 19 bases between them.

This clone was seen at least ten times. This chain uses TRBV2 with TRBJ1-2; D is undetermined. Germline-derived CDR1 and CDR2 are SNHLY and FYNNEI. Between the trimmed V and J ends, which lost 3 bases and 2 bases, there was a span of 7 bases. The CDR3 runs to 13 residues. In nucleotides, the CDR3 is TGTGCCAGCAGTGATGAAGGGAACTATGGCTACACCTTC. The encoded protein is CASSDEGNYGYTF. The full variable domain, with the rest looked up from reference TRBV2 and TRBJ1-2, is EPEVTQTPSHQVTQMGQEVILRCVPISNHLYFYWYRQILGQKVEFLVSFYNNEISEKSEIFDDQFSVERPDGSNFTLKIRSTKLEDSAMYFCASSDEGNYGYTFGSGTRLTVV.

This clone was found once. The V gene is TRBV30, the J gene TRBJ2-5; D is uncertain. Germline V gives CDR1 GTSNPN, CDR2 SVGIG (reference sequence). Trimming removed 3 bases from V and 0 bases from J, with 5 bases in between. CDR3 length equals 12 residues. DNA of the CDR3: TGTGCCTGGAGGACGCACCAAGAGACCCAGTACTTC. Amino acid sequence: CAWRTHQETQYF.

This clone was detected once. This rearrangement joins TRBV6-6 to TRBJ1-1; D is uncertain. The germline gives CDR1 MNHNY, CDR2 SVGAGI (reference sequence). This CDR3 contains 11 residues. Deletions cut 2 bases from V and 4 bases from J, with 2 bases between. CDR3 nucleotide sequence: TGTGCCAGCAGTTACGGCACTGAAGCTTTCTTT. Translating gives CASSYGTEAFF.

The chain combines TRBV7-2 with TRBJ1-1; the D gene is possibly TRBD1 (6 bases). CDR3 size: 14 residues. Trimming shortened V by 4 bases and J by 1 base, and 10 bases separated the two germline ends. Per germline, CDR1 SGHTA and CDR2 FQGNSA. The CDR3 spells CASSYRAQNTEAFF. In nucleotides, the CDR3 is TGTGCCAGCAGCTACAGGGCCCAGAACACTGAAGCTTTCTTT. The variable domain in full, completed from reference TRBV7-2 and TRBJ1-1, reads GAGVSQSPSNKVTEKGKDVELRCDPISGHTALYWYRQSLGQGLEFLIYFQGNSAPDKSGLPSDRFSAERTGGSVSTLTIQRTQQEDSAVYLCASSYRAQNTEAFFGQGTRLTVV.

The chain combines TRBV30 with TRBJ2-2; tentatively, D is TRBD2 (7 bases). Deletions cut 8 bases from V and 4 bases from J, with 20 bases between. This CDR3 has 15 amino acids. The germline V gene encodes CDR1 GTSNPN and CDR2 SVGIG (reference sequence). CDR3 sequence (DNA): TGTGCCGCACTGGGGGGGACAAACCCCACCGGGGAGCTGTTTTTT. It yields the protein CAALGGTNPTGELFF.

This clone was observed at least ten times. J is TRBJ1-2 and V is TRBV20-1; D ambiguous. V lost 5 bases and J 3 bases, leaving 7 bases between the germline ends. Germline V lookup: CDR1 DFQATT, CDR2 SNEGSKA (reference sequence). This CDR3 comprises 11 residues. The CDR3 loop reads CSAGTDYGYTF. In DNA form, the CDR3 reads TGCAGTGCTGGAACGGACTATGGCTACACCTTC.

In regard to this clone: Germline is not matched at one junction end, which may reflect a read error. CDR3 bases: TGTGCCTGGAGCGCTCCGGGACAGTGGGTTTTT. Protein product: CAWSAPGQWVF. V usage is TRBV30 and J usage is TRBJ1-1, with 7 bases identical to TRBD1. Per germline, CDR1 GTSNPN and CDR2 SVGIG (reference sequence). This CDR3 has 11 amino acids. Full variable domain (remainder filled in from reference TRBV30 and TRBJ1-1): SQTIHQWPATLVQPVGSPLSLECTVEGTSNPNLYWYRQAAGRGLQLLFYSVGIGQISSEVPQNLSASRPQDRQFILSSKKLLLSDSGFYLCAWSAPGQWVFGQGTRLTVV.

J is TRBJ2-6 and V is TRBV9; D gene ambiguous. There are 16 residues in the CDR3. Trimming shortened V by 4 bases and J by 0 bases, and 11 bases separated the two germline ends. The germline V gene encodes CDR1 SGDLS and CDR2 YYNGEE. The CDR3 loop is CASSSDHHSGANVLTF. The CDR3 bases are TGTGCCAGCAGCTCTGACCACCACTCTGGGGCCAACGTCCTGACTTTC. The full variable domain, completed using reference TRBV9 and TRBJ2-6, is DSGVTQTPKHLITATGQRVTLRCSPRSGDLSVYWYQQSLDQGLQFLIQYYNGEERAKGNILERFSAQQFPDLHSELNLSSLELGDSALYFCASSSDHHSGANVLTFGAGSRLTVL.

DNA for the CDR3: TGCGCCAGCAGCCAAGAAGGCAGGGGAGCGGGAGGCTACACCTTC. Translating gives CASSQEGRGAGGYTF. The rearrangement links TRBV4-1 to TRBJ1-2; D is possibly TRBD1 (6 bases). V gave up 0 bases and J gave up 8 bases, with 16 bases separating them. The germline gives CDR1 MGHRA, CDR2 YSYEKL. The CDR3 sequence is 15 residues long.

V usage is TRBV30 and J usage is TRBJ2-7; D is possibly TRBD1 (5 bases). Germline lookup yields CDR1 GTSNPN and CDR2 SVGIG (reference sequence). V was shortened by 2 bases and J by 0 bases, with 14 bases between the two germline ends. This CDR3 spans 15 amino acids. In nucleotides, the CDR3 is TGTGCCTGGAGTAGTGGGGCAGTCAGCTCCTACGAGCAGTACTTC. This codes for CAWSSGAVSSYEQYF.